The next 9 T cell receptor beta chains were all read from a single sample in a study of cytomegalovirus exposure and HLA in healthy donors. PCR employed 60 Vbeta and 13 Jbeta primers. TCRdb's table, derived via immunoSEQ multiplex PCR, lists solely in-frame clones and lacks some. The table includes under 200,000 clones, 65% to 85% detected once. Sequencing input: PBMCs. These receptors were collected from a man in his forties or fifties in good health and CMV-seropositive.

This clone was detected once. The CDR3 region is CASQDRPGYGYTF. The CDR3 DNA sequence: TGCGCCAGCCAGGACAGGCCCGGCTATGGCTACACCTTC. The chain combines TRBV5-1 with TRBJ1-2; TRBD1 matches 7 bases. V shed 7 bases and J 4 bases; nucleotides not matched to a gene: 7. This CDR3 is 13 amino acids long. Germline-derived CDR1 and CDR2 are SGHRS and YFSETQ.

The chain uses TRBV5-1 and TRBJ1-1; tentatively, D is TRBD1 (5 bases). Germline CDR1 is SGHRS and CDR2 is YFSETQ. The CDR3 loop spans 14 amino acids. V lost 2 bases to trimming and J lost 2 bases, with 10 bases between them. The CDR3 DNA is TGCGCCAGCAGCTTATCACAGGTTAACACTGAAGCTTTCTTT. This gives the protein CASSLSQVNTEAFF.

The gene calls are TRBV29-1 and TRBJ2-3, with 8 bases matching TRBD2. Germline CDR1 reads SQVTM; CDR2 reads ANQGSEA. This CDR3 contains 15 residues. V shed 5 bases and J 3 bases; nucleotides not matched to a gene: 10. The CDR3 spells CSVRGSGRGTDTQYF. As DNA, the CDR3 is TGCAGCGTTCGAGGAAGCGGGAGAGGGACAGATACGCAGTATTTT.

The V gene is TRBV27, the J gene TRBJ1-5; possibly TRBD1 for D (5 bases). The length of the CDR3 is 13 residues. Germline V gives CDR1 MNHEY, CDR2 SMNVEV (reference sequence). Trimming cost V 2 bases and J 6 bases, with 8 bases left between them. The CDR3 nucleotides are TGTGCCAGCAGTTTAAGGGACTCTCAGCCCCAGCATTTT. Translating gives CASSLRDSQPQHF.

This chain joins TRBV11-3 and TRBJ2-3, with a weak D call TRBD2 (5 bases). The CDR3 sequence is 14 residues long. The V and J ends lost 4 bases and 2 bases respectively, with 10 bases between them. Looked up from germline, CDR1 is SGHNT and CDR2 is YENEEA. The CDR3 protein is CASSSTGITDTQYF. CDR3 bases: TGTGCCAGCAGCTCAACCGGGATCACAGATACGCAGTATTTT.

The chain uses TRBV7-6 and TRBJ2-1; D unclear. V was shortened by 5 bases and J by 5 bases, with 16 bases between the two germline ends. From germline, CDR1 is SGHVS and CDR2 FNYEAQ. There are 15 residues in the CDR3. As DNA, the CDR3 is TGTGCCAGCAGCCCACTTAGATCCCCTAACAATGAGCAGTTCTTC. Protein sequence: CASSPLRSPNNEQFF. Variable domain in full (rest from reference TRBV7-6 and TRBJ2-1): GAGVSQSPRYKVTKRGQDVALRCDPISGHVSLYWYRQALGQGPEFLTYFNYEAQQDKSGLPNDRFSAERPEGSISTLTIQRTEQRDSAMYRCASSPLRSPNNEQFFGPGTRLTVL.

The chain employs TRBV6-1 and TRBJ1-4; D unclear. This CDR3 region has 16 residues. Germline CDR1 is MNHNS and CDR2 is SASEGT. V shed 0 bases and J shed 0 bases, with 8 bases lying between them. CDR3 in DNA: TGTGCCAGCAGTGAAGCGGGCTTTGCAACTAATGAAAAACTGTTTTTT. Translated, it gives CASSEAGFATNEKLFF.

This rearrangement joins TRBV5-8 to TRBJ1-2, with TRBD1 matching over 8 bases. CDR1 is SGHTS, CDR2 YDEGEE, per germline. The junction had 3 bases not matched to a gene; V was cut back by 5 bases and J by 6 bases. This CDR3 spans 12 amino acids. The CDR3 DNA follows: TGTGCCAGCAGGACAGGGGTGGATGGCTACACCTTC. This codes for CASRTGVDGYTF.

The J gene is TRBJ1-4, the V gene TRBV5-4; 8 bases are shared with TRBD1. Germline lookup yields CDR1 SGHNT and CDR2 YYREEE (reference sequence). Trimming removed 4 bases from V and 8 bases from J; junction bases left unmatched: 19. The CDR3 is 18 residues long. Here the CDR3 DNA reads TGTGCCAGCAGCCTCCGAACACCGGACAGGGCCACAAGCGAAAAACTGTTTTTT. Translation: CASSLRTPDRATSEKLFF.